These 26 T cell receptor beta chains were all obtained from the same sample, sequenced in a study of blood T cell repertoires in COVID-19. Generated by immunoSEQ multiplex PCR, the TCRdb table keeps only in-frame clones and is missing some. Among 200,000 or so clones listed, roughly four fifths were seen once. Material for sequencing was peripheral blood. Every receptor here comes from a human donor with acute or convalescent COVID-19. The donor label of this sample is uncertain.

The chain employs TRBV7-9 and TRBJ1-1, with D perhaps matching TRBD1 (6 bases). Germline V CDR1 and CDR2: SEHNR, FQNEAQ (reference sequence). Trimming removed 9 bases from V and 4 bases from J, with 12 bases in between. This CDR3 region has 12 residues. CDR3 protein: CASQGGATEAFF. The CDR3 DNA reads as TGTGCCAGTCAAGGGGGGGCCACTGAAGCTTTCTTT. The whole variable domain, filled in from reference TRBV7-9 and TRBJ1-1, reads DTGVSQNPRHKITKRGQNVTFRCDPISEHNRLYWYRQTLGQGPEFLTYFQNEAQLEKSRLLSDRFSAERPKGSFSTLEIQRTEQGDSAMYLCASQGGATEAFFGQGTRLTVV.

The chain couples TRBV10-3 to TRBJ1-5, with D maybe TRBD1 (5 bases). Deletions cut 8 bases from V and 0 bases from J, with 8 bases between. The CDR3 totals 13 residues. Germline loops: CDR1 ENHRY, CDR2 SYGVKD. In DNA form, the CDR3 reads TGTGCCATCGGGGCAGCTAGCAATCAGCCCCAGCATTTT. This codes for CAIGAASNQPQHF.

The rearrangement uses TRBV7-9 and TRBJ1-5, with 9 bases identical to TRBD1. The germline V gene encodes CDR1 SEHNR and CDR2 FQNEAQ (reference sequence). J gave up 1 base and V 5 bases, and 12 bases lay outside the gene matches. The CDR3 is 18 amino acids. The CDR3 sequence is CASSPGQGIGGSNQPQHF. CDR3 bases: TGTGCCAGCAGCCCGGGACAGGGAATAGGCGGGAGCAATCAGCCCCAGCATTTT.

The J gene is TRBJ2-7, the V gene TRBV4-2; TRBD1 might be the D (5 bases). Per germline, CDR1 LGHNA and CDR2 YNFKEQ. The CDR3 has 15 amino acids. Deletions cut 0 bases from V and 4 bases from J, with 13 bases between. This chain's CDR3 is CASSQEIGREYEQYF. The CDR3 DNA reads TGTGCCAGCAGCCAAGAAATAGGCAGGGAATACGAGCAGTACTTC.

The chain recombines TRBV30 with TRBJ2-1, with 8 bases fitting TRBD2. In germline, CDR1 is GTSNPN, CDR2 SVGIG (reference sequence). This CDR3 contains 15 residues. The V and J ends lost 3 bases and 15 bases, in that order; junction bases with no gene match: 19. The CDR3 nucleotides are TGTGCCTGGAGAGGGTCGTCGGGAGGGCCCGGTTCGCCGTTCTTC. This gives the protein CAWRGSSGGPGSPFF.

The rearrangement joins TRBV19 to TRBJ1-2, with D possibly matching TRBD1 (5 bases). The germline V gene encodes CDR1 LNHDA and CDR2 SQIVND (reference sequence). The CDR3 loop spans 18 amino acids. Trimming removed 3 bases at V and 3 bases at J, with 23 bases between. In nucleotides, the CDR3 is TGTGCCAGTAGTATCCGGACTCCGGGACTTAGGAGGGACTATGGCTACACCTTC. This encodes CASSIRTPGLRRDYGYTF.

As concerns this clone: In the same sample, other DNA sequences code for this CDR3. The chain has TRBV5-6 and TRBJ1-2, with a possible D match to TRBD1 (5 bases). The CDR3 covers 12 residues. Germline lookup yields CDR1 SGHDT and CDR2 YYEEEE. Trimming removed 2 bases at V and 8 bases at J, with 10 bases between. Here the CDR3 reads CASSFQGWGYTF. For the CDR3, the DNA is TGTGCCAGCAGCTTCCAGGGATGGGGCTACACCTTC.

The chain carries TRBV6-5 and TRBJ1-3; no definite D call. V gave up 2 bases and J gave up 0 bases, with 8 bases separating them. The CDR3 has 15 amino acids. Germline V gene lookup returns CDR1 MNHEY and CDR2 SVGAGI. CDR3 amino acids: CASSYDSSSGNTIYF. CDR3 in DNA: TGTGCCAGCAGTTACGACTCCAGCTCTGGAAACACCATATATTTT.

The chain has TRBV5-1 and TRBJ1-1, with D unclear. The V gene's germline CDR1 is SGHRS and CDR2 YFSETQ. V lost 2 bases, J lost 4 bases, and 9 bases lay in between. The length of the CDR3 is 13 residues. The CDR3 sequence: CASSFDEGTEAFF. For the CDR3, the DNA is TGCGCCAGCAGCTTTGATGAGGGCACTGAAGCTTTCTTT.

This chain uses TRBV30 with TRBJ2-7, with 8 bases that match TRBD2. The germline gives CDR1 GTSNPN, CDR2 SVGIG (reference sequence). The V and J ends lost 5 bases and 4 bases, in that order; junction bases with no gene match: 10. The CDR3 consists of 14 residues. In DNA form, the CDR3 reads TGTGCCTGGGTTCACCCGGGACTAGGGTACGAGCAGTACTTC. It translates to CAWVHPGLGYEQYF.

The chain carries TRBV5-1 and TRBJ1-6; the D is unclear. This CDR3 contains 14 residues. Per the germline V gene, CDR1 is SGHRS and CDR2 is YFSETQ. The germline V and J ends were trimmed by 6 bases and 0 bases, with 7 bases remaining between them. CDR3: CASTESSYNSPLHF. Written as DNA, the CDR3 is TGCGCCAGCACCGAGAGCTCCTATAATTCACCCCTCCACTTT.

To note about this clone: The germline gene is not matched at one end of the junction; a read error may be the cause. This chain uses TRBV12-3 or TRBV12-4 with TRBJ2-7; TRBD2 aligns across 9 bases. This CDR3 has 13 amino acids. The CDR3 nucleotides read TGTGCCAGCAGTATAGCGGGAGTAAACGAGCAGTACTTC. It translates to CASSIAGVNEQYF.

As for this clone: This sample includes further DNA sequences coding for the same CDR3. The rearrangement links TRBV29-1 to TRBJ1-1; D unresolved. The CDR3 totals 10 residues. Germline V gene lookup returns CDR1 SQVTM and CDR2 ANQGSEA. Trimming removed 5 bases at V and 3 bases at J, with 4 bases between. The CDR3 sequence: CSVLDTEAFF. The CDR3 region has the DNA TGCAGCGTTCTAGACACTGAAGCTTTCTTT.

CDR3 sequence: CASSGQGQGTGELFF. In nucleotides, the CDR3 is TGCGCCAGCAGCGGCCAGGGACAGGGAACCGGGGAGCTGTTTTTT. This chain uses TRBV5-1 with TRBJ2-2, with 9 bases lining up with TRBD1. CDR3 size: 15 residues. The junction had 6 bases not matched to a gene; V was cut back by 4 bases and J by 5 bases. Germline CDR1 reads SGHRS; CDR2 reads YFSETQ.

A single count supports this clone. The genes are TRBV5-5 and TRBJ2-5; D call uncertain. Trimming removed 5 bases at V and 2 bases at J, with 13 bases between. The CDR3 sequence is 14 residues long. Germline CDR1 and CDR2: SGHKS and YYEKEE (reference sequence). The CDR3 region is CASRASDLQETQYF. Here the CDR3 DNA reads TGTGCCAGCAGGGCTAGTGACTTACAAGAGACCCAGTACTTC. The full variable domain, with the rest looked up from reference TRBV5-5 and TRBJ2-5, is DAGVTQSPTHLIKTRGQQVTLRCSPISGHKSVSWYQQVLGQGPQFIFQYYEKEERGRGNFPDRFSARQFPNYSSELNVNALLLGDSALYLCASRASDLQETQYFGPGTRLLVL.

This clone was observed a few times. This chain joins TRBV3-1 (or the pseudogene TRBV3-2) and TRBJ1-6, with D maybe TRBD1 (6 bases). Germline CDR1 is LGHDT and CDR2 is YNNKEL (reference sequence). The CDR3 length is 15 residues. The germline V and J ends were trimmed by 3 bases and 8 bases, with 14 bases remaining between them. Written as DNA, the CDR3 is TGTGCCAGCAGCCACTCGGGGGGCCTATATTCACCCCTCCACTTT. Translating it yields CASSHSGGLYSPLHF.

The rearrangement uses TRBV10-3 and TRBJ1-2, with 9 nucleotides matching TRBD1. The CDR3 runs 14 residues. From germline, CDR1 is ENHRY and CDR2 SYGVKD. Unmatched junction bases numbered 6, after V lost 5 bases and J lost 5 bases. Here the CDR3 reads CAISPGQGPYGYTF. CDR3 in DNA: TGTGCCATCAGTCCGGGACAGGGACCTTATGGCTACACCTTC.

This chain joins TRBV11-2 and TRBJ1-3; TRBD1 might be the D (6 bases). CDR1 and CDR2 (germline): SGHAT, FQNNGV. Trimming took off 5 bases at V and 4 bases at J, with 12 bases between the two ends. The CDR3 has 14 residues. The CDR3 DNA sequence: TGTGCCAGCAGCACCAGGGGATCCGGAAACACCATATATTTT. It codes for CASSTRGSGNTIYF.

The chain carries TRBV28 and TRBJ1-4; no reliable D call. Germline CDR1 MDHEN, CDR2 SYDVKM. The CDR3 is 14 amino acids. V was clipped by 10 bases and J by 8 bases, with 20 bases between them. The DNA for the CDR3 is TGTGCCACAAACCTACAGTCAATCCGAGAAAAACTGTTTTTT. As protein: CATNLQSIREKLFF.

V is TRBV7-2 and J is TRBJ1-4, with no clear D. Germline lookup yields CDR1 SGHTA and CDR2 FQGNSA. Trimming removed 0 bases at V and 7 bases at J, with 9 bases between. The CDR3 consists of 14 residues. The CDR3 sequence: CASSLALTGEKLFF. The CDR3 nucleotides read TGTGCCAGCAGCTTAGCGCTAACGGGTGAAAAACTGTTTTTT.

The chain links TRBV15 to TRBJ1-1; 7 bases match TRBD1. This CDR3 has 16 amino acids. Trimming removed 1 base from V and 0 bases from J; junction bases left unmatched: 5. Germline lookup yields CDR1 LNHNV and CDR2 YYDKDF (reference sequence). CDR3 coding DNA: TGTGCCACCAGCAGAGGTATGGGACAGATGAACACTGAAGCTTTCTTT. This gives the protein CATSRGMGQMNTEAFF. Full variable domain (missing parts from reference TRBV15 and TRBJ1-1): DAMVIQNPRYQVTQFGKPVTLSCSQTLNHNVMYWYQQKSSQAPKLLFHYYDKDFNNEADTPDNFQSRRPNTSFCFLDIRSPGLGDTAMYLCATSRGMGQMNTEAFFGQGTRLTVV.

The chain couples TRBV9 to TRBJ1-1; D is perhaps TRBD1 (5 bases). From germline, CDR1 is SGDLS and CDR2 YYNGEE. This CDR3 region has 13 residues. V was trimmed by 4 bases and J by 3 bases, leaving 10 bases between them. CDR3 residues: CASSLLGDTEAFF. The DNA for the CDR3 is TGTGCCAGCAGCCTTTTAGGGGACACTGAAGCTTTCTTT.

In its sample, this clone was seen once. The rearrangement links TRBV6-5 to TRBJ2-3, with a weak D call TRBD2 (5 bases). This CDR3 has 13 amino acids. V was shortened by 7 bases and J by 2 bases, with 10 bases between the two germline ends. From germline, CDR1 is MNHEY and CDR2 SVGAGI. The CDR3 spells CASTEGPTDTQYF. The CDR3 coding sequence is TGTGCCAGCACCGAGGGCCCCACAGATACGCAGTATTTT.

J is TRBJ1-6 and V is TRBV5-1; D is possibly TRBD1 (5 bases). The ends were cut back, 4 bases at V and 6 bases at J, with 17 bases in the middle. The CDR3 is 16 residues long. Germline CDR1 is SGHRS and CDR2 is YFSETQ. The CDR3 nucleotides read TGCGCCAGCAGCCCGGTGGGGGGGACCGGTAATTCACCCCTCCACTTT. It specifies CASSPVGGTGNSPLHF.

Here the CDR3 DNA reads TGCGCCAGCAGCCAGACCCAGGGAGCTAGCGGGAGTGACGGGGAGCTGTTTTTT. Translating gives CASSQTQGASGSDGELFF. This chain links TRBV4-1 with TRBJ2-2; the match to TRBD2 covers 10 bases. V lost 3 bases and J lost 7; bases outside the gene matches: 14. The V gene's germline CDR1 is MGHRA and CDR2 YSYEKL. CDR3 length: 18 amino acids.

The V gene is TRBV5-1, the J gene TRBJ2-1, with 7 nucleotides matching TRBD2. The V gene's germline CDR1 is SGHRS and CDR2 YFSETQ. Trimming took 4 bases from V and 10 from J; bases not matched to a gene: 8. The CDR3 contains 13 residues. The CDR3: CASSMETGGEQFF. CDR3 bases: TGCGCCAGCAGCATGGAAACGGGAGGCGAGCAGTTCTTC.